This T cell receptor beta chain comes out of a study of beta chain features in type 1 diabetes. Study-level findings and limits: Researchers could not determine here whether HLA type influences TCRB rearrangement. The similarity of naive, central memory and Treg TCRB repertoires appeared greater among patients than among healthy donors. There was a moderate but significant shortening of TCRB CDR3s in all four CD4+ subsets of Type 1 diabetes patients. The study notes PCR might favor shorter templates equally in patients and controls.

This CDR3 is 16 amino acids long. The germline V gene has CDR1 LGHNA and CDR2 YNFKEQ. Trimming removed 4 bases from V and 1 base from J; junction bases left unmatched: 6. Expressed TCRB transcripts got sequenced, as all isolated RNA was reverse transcribed. Profiling relied on immunoSEQ multiplex PCR, and the TCRdb table lists in-frame clones only, not all of them. Among 300,000 to 450,000 clones, around 10% were seen once, and the ten largest hold roughly 0.6%. As to this clone: Its antigen is as yet unknown.

The genes are TRBV4-2 and TRBJ2-7; 11 positions agree with TRBD2. The clonotype comes from a man aged 30-40 years with type 1 diabetes. Sequenced input: central memory CD4+ T cells from blood. CDR3 nucleotide sequence: TGTGCCAGCAGCCTTCCTAGGACTAGCGGGTCCTACGAGCAGTACTTC. Translated, it gives CASSLPRTSGSYEQYF.